These 3 T cell receptor beta chains came from one sample sequenced in a study of blood T cell repertoires in COVID-19. Clones were sequenced by immunoSEQ multiplex PCR, and TCRdb holds only the in-frame ones, with some missing. The sample comprises about 300,000 clones, just under 90% of which are singletons, and around 1.9% rests with the top ten. Sequencing was performed on peripheral blood. The receptor source for this set is a woman under 40 with COVID-19, enrolled during active disease.

The CDR3 DNA reads as TGTGCCAGCAGCTCCTGGACAGGGCTCACCGGGGAGCTGTTTTTT. Translating it yields CASSSWTGLTGELFF. J is TRBJ2-2 and V is TRBV5-8, with 8 bases fitting TRBD1. CDR1 and CDR2 from the germline V gene are SGHTS and YDEGEE. The CDR3 runs to 15 residues. With 3 bases clipped from V and 4 bases from J, the junction kept 5 bases outside the gene matches.

This clone was counted a single time. V usage is TRBV3-1 (or the pseudogene TRBV3-2) and J usage is TRBJ2-7; 11 bases align to TRBD2. This CDR3 comprises 15 residues. Trimming took 1 base from V and 2 from J; bases not matched to a gene: 1. The V gene's germline CDR1 is LGHDT and CDR2 YNNKEL (reference sequence). The CDR3 nucleotides are TGTGCCAGCAGCCAAGGTAGCGGGGGGGCCTACGAGCAGTACTTC. Translation gives CASSQGSGGAYEQYF.

The rearrangement links TRBV7-2 to TRBJ1-6; a possible D gene is TRBD1 (6 bases). Germline lookup yields CDR1 SGHTA and CDR2 FQGNSA. V was trimmed by 5 bases and J by 12 bases, leaving 17 bases between them. This CDR3 is 14 amino acids long. The CDR3 here is CASSLRDNGKPLHF. The CDR3 DNA reads TGTGCCAGCAGCCTCCGGGACAATGGGAAACCCCTCCACTTT.